A single sample is the source of the 29 T cell receptor beta chains below, sequenced in a study of blood T cell repertoires in COVID-19. The table came from immunoSEQ multiplex PCR; TCRdb's copy has only in-frame clones and leaves some out. There are about 59,000 clones in the sample; about nine tenths occur only once, and around 9% lies in the top ten. Sequences were obtained from peripheral blood. The origin of the receptors is a human donor in a cohort sampled during active COVID-19.

This clone showed up just once. This chain links TRBV6-1 with TRBJ1-4; D is possibly TRBD1 (6 bases). The V end lost 2 bases, the J end lost 7 bases, and 14 bases lay between the germline ends. This CDR3 is built from 15 residues. Looked up from germline, CDR1 is MNHNS and CDR2 is SASEGT. The CDR3: CASSEIRGYVEKLFF. In DNA, the CDR3 is TGTGCCAGCAGTGAAATCAGGGGATATGTTGAAAAACTGTTTTTT.

The DNA of the CDR3 is TGTGCCAGCAGCCCTACCCGGGACAGGATCACCGGGGAGCTGTTTTTT. It translates to CASSPTRDRITGELFF. This chain joins TRBV7-6 and TRBJ2-2; TRBD1 aligns across 8 bases. The V and J ends lost 5 bases and 4 bases, in that order; junction bases with no gene match: 9. CDR3 length equals 16 residues. CDR1 SGHVS and CDR2 FNYEAQ come from the germline V gene.

This chain links TRBV2 with TRBJ2-1; D perhaps matches TRBD1 (6 bases). V was clipped by 5 bases and J by 7 bases, with 15 bases between them. Germline CDR1 reads SNHLY; CDR2 reads FYNNEI. The CDR3 is made up of 14 amino acids. The CDR3 sequence is CASSFGNRVNEQFF. The CDR3 DNA follows: TGTGCCAGCAGTTTCGGAAACAGGGTAAATGAGCAGTTCTTC.

The chain joins TRBV15 to TRBJ2-3; 8 bases map to TRBD2. CDR1 and CDR2 from the germline V gene are LNHNV and YYDKDF (reference sequence). V trimming: 3 bases; J trimming: 2 bases; junction bases outside the gene matches: 7. The CDR3 contains 16 residues. CDR3 nucleotides: TGTGCCACCAGCAGGACGGGGGGGGCTTACACAGATACGCAGTATTTT. Translating gives CATSRTGGAYTDTQYF.

V usage is TRBV6-5 and J usage is TRBJ1-1, with 7 bases aligning to TRBD1. J lost 3 bases, V lost 7 bases, and 8 bases had no gene match. Germline values: CDR1 MNHEY, CDR2 SVGAGI. CDR3 length: 14 amino acids. For the CDR3, the DNA is TGTGCCAGCACCTGGACAGGACCAGACACTGAAGCTTTCTTT. This gives the protein CASTWTGPDTEAFF.

The V and J genes are TRBV5-5 and TRBJ2-5, with TRBD2 matching over 7 bases. The CDR3 extends over 16 amino acids. Germline CDR1 reads SGHKS; CDR2 reads YYEKEE (reference sequence). Germline trimming cut 0 bases from V and 5 bases from J; bases unmatched to any gene: 10. The CDR3 region is CASSLAGAGWGETQYF. CDR3 in DNA: TGTGCCAGCAGCTTGGCCGGAGCGGGGTGGGGGGAGACCCAGTACTTC.

This chain connects TRBV5-1 to TRBJ2-3; 7 bases match TRBD2. Per the germline V gene, CDR1 is SGHRS and CDR2 is YFSETQ. This CDR3 is built from 17 residues. The V and J ends lost 3 bases and 0 bases, in that order; junction bases with no gene match: 10. The CDR3 is CASSSGAGLGSTDTQYF. CDR3 sequence (DNA): TGCGCCAGCAGCTCGGGAGCGGGGCTCGGAAGCACAGATACGCAGTATTTT. The variable domain in full, completed from reference TRBV5-1 and TRBJ2-3, reads KAGVTQTPRYLIKTRGQQVTLSCSPISGHRSVSWYQQTPGQGLQFLFEYFSETQRNKGNFPGRFSGRQFSNSRSEMNVSTLELGDSALYLCASSSGAGLGSTDTQYFGPGTRLTVL.

The gene calls are TRBV5-1 and TRBJ1-1; possibly TRBD1 for D (5 bases). Trimming left V 0 bases short and J 7 bases short, with 7 bases between. Germline CDR1 and CDR2: SGHRS and YFSETQ. This CDR3 spans 12 amino acids. CDR3: CASSLGQGEAFF. In DNA form, the CDR3 reads TGCGCCAGCAGCTTGGGCCAGGGTGAAGCTTTCTTT.

This clone was detected only once. The rearrangement uses TRBV21-1 and TRBJ1-6. TRBV21-1 is a known pseudogene. This CDR3 region has 8 residues. This chain's CDR3 is CASSSVHF. CDR3 nucleotide sequence: TGTGCCAGCTCCTCGGTCCACTTT.

This chain uses TRBV9 with TRBJ2-3, with 9 bases that match TRBD2. V trimming: 0 bases; J trimming: 0 bases; junction bases outside the gene matches: 11. Per germline, CDR1 SGDLS and CDR2 YYNGEE. The CDR3 totals 19 residues. The CDR3 nucleotides are TGTGCCAGCAGCGTAGCTACGGGGGGTAGCGGGGGTAGCACAGATACGCAGTATTTT. This translates into CASSVATGGSGGSTDTQYF. Using reference TRBV9 and TRBJ2-3 for the parts outside the CDR3, the full variable domain is DSGVTQTPKHLITATGQRVTLRCSPRSGDLSVYWYQQSLDQGLQFLIQYYNGEERAKGNILERFSAQQFPDLHSELNLSSLELGDSALYFCASSVATGGSGGSTDTQYFGPGTRLTVL.

V gene TRBV24-1 combines with J gene TRBJ1-5; 9 bases fit TRBD1. The J segment lost 7 bases and the V segment lost 3 bases, leaving 6 bases of the junction unmatched. The CDR3 is 15 residues long. Germline V gene sequence: CDR1 KGHDR, CDR2 SFDVKD. The CDR3 protein is CATSDPGQGGQPQHF. The CDR3 DNA follows: TGTGCCACCAGTGATCCGGGACAGGGAGGACAGCCCCAGCATTTT.

The rearrangement joins TRBV4-1 to TRBJ2-5; a possible D gene is TRBD2 (7 bases). Germline CDR1 reads MGHRA; CDR2 reads YSYEKL. V lost 1 base, J lost 2 bases, and 17 bases lay in between. The CDR3 has 17 amino acids. CDR3 DNA: TGCGCCAGCAGCCAAGGCCTGGGGGGGCCCCAACAAGAGACCCAGTACTTC. Its translation: CASSQGLGGPQQETQYF.

To note about this clone: The junction differs from germline at one of its ends, possibly a read error. Other DNA sequences from this sample encode an identical CDR3 as well. The chain carries TRBV5-1 and TRBJ2-3; 13 bases map to TRBD2. The CDR3 totals 15 residues. The germline V gene has CDR1 SGHRS and CDR2 YFSETQ. CDR3 nucleotide sequence: TGCGCCAGCAGCCCCGGGACTAGCGGGACAGATACGCAATATTTT. It yields the protein CASSPGTSGTDTQYF.

This rearrangement joins TRBV9 to TRBJ2-3, with a tentative D call TRBD2 (5 bases). This CDR3 is 13 amino acids long. V shed 5 bases and J shed 6 bases, with 13 bases lying between them. Germline CDR1 SGDLS, CDR2 YYNGEE. CDR3 sequence (DNA): TGTGCCAGCAGTGTGGGAGTCATGGATACGCAGTATTTT. Encoded protein: CASSVGVMDTQYF.

The chain joins TRBV9 to TRBJ2-1, with D unresolved. CDR3 size: 11 residues. Germline V gene lookup returns CDR1 SGDLS and CDR2 YYNGEE. V was trimmed by 4 bases and J by 10 bases, leaving 9 bases between them. The CDR3 DNA is TGTGCCAGCAGCAGCATTCGGGAGCAGTTCTTC. Translated: CASSSIREQFF.

The DNA for the CDR3 is TGTGCCAGCAGCCCGCAGGGCAGGGGTTTCTCTGAAGCTTTCTTT. Protein product: CASSPQGRGFSEAFF. The chain employs TRBV7-8 and TRBJ1-1, with D perhaps matching TRBD1 (6 bases). CDR1 is SGHVS, CDR2 FQNEAQ, per germline. The CDR3 contains 15 residues. The V end lost 5 bases, the J end lost 6 bases, and 19 bases lay between the germline ends.

The chain joins TRBV6-6 to TRBJ2-5; weak D call: TRBD1 (6 bases). The germline gives CDR1 MNHNY, CDR2 SVGAGI (reference sequence). The CDR3 length is 16 residues. Trimming took off 0 bases at V and 0 bases at J, with 11 bases between the two ends. The DNA of the CDR3 is TGTGCCAGCAGTTACTCCCGGGACACCTACCAAGAGACCCAGTACTTC. The encoded protein is CASSYSRDTYQETQYF.

The chain employs TRBV6-2 or TRBV6-3 and TRBJ1-5; the D gene is possibly TRBD1 (6 bases). CDR3 size: 15 residues. V gave up 6 bases and J gave up 2 bases, with 14 bases separating them. Germline V gene lookup returns CDR1 MNHEY and CDR2 SVGEGT. The DNA for the CDR3 is TGTGCCAGCAGCGTCAGGGGTGATGGCAATCAGCCCCAGCATTTT. Its translation is CASSVRGDGNQPQHF.

This sequence joins TRBV2 and TRBJ2-7; TRBD2 is a possible D gene (6 bases). Germline V gives CDR1 SNHLY, CDR2 FYNNEI. The CDR3 is made up of 12 amino acids. V was cut by 7 bases and J by 6 bases, with 13 bases left in between. CDR3 bases: TGTGCCAGCATACGGGGACTGGTCGAGCAGTACTTC. Its protein product is CASIRGLVEQYF.

A few counts support this clone. The chain uses TRBV11-2 and TRBJ1-2, with TRBD1 matching over 9 bases. The germline V gene has CDR1 SGHAT and CDR2 FQNNGV. Losses at the gene ends were 1 base for V and 4 bases for J; bases not matched to a gene: 13. This CDR3 contains 18 residues. CDR3 region: CASSLGGGQGGSGYGYTF. As DNA, the CDR3 is TGTGCCAGCAGCTTAGGGGGGGGACAGGGAGGAAGCGGCTATGGCTACACCTTC.

J is TRBJ2-7 and V is TRBV28; unclear D gene. Trimming removed 7 bases from V and 4 bases from J, with 17 bases in between. Germline V gives CDR1 MDHEN, CDR2 SYDVKM. CDR3 length equals 14 residues. In nucleotides, the CDR3 is TGTGCCAGCATCTCCGTTAGTGAGCTTTACGAGCAGTACTTC. Protein product: CASISVSELYEQYF.

The V call is TRBV30, the J call TRBJ1-2; 8 nucleotides match TRBD1. The CDR3 contains 14 residues. Looked up from germline, CDR1 is GTSNPN and CDR2 is SVGIG (reference sequence). V trimming: 1 base; J trimming: 1 base; junction bases outside the gene matches: 2. CDR3 protein: CAWSGTGINYGYTF. In DNA form, the CDR3 reads TGTGCCTGGAGTGGGACAGGGATTAACTATGGCTACACCTTC.

The V gene is TRBV7-9, the J gene TRBJ1-3; 7 bases fit TRBD1. CDR3 length: 16 residues. V was clipped by 5 bases and J by 0 bases; unmatched bases: 7. Germline CDR1 is SEHNR and CDR2 is FQNEAQ (reference sequence). The CDR3 loop is CASSPDRSGSGNTIYF. The CDR3 bases are TGTGCCAGCAGCCCGGACAGGTCGGGCTCTGGAAACACCATATATTTT. Complete variable domain (other parts from reference TRBV7-9 and TRBJ1-3): DTGVSQNPRHKITKRGQNVTFRCDPISEHNRLYWYRQTLGQGPEFLTYFQNEAQLEKSRLLSDRFSAERPKGSFSTLEIQRTEQGDSAMYLCASSPDRSGSGNTIYFGEGSWLTVV.

This rearrangement joins TRBV6-7 to TRBJ1-4, with a possible D match to TRBD1 (6 bases). TRBV6-7 has ORF status, its function being uncertain. The CDR3 extends over 16 amino acids. Trimming pared 5 bases from V and 2 bases from J, leaving 15 bases between. CDR3 DNA: TGTGCCAGCAGTCACCAAGGACAGTCGACTAATGAAAAACTGTTTTTT. Translating gives CASSHQGQSTNEKLFF.

The chain carries TRBV5-4 and TRBJ1-1, with D possibly TRBD1 on 6 matching bases. V shed 4 bases and J shed 4 bases, with 17 bases lying between them. Germline CDR1 SGHNT, CDR2 YYREEE (reference sequence). This CDR3 spans 15 amino acids. CDR3 sequence reads: CASSLPQGRGTEAFF. For the CDR3, the DNA is TGTGCCAGCAGCCTACCACAGGGTAGAGGCACTGAAGCTTTCTTT.

This rearrangement joins TRBV7-2 to TRBJ2-1; 7 bases map to TRBD1. V shed 6 bases and J 10 bases; nucleotides not matched to a gene: 21. Germline V gene data show CDR1 as SGHTA and CDR2 as FQGNSA. The CDR3 extends over 17 amino acids. The CDR3 nucleotides read TGTGCCAGCAGTCCCGCGAGGACGGGACAGCCGACGTTCGAGCAGTTCTTC. Translating gives CASSPARTGQPTFEQFF.

Written as DNA, the CDR3 is TGTGCCAGCAGCCATGGGGGGGCGAGCGGTCAGCCCCAGCATTTT. The encoded protein is CASSHGGASGQPQHF. This chain links TRBV3-1 (or the pseudogene TRBV3-2) with TRBJ1-5; D may be TRBD1 (6 bases). V lost 3 bases, J lost 6 bases, and 15 bases lay in between. Germline-derived CDR1 and CDR2 are LGHDT and YNNKEL (reference sequence). This CDR3 spans 15 amino acids.

The gene calls are TRBV28 and TRBJ2-1, with TRBD2 identical over 9 bases. Unmatched junction bases numbered 2, after V lost 5 bases and J lost 0 bases. Germline CDR1 and CDR2: MDHEN and SYDVKM. This CDR3 is built from 15 residues. CDR3 DNA: TGTGCCAGCAGTCAAGCGGGAGGCTCCTACAATGAGCAGTTCTTC. Amino acids: CASSQAGGSYNEQFF.

V gene TRBV14 combines with J gene TRBJ1-4; D not certain. Trimming removed 5 bases at V and 5 bases at J, with 12 bases between. CDR1 is SGHDN, CDR2 FVKESK, per germline. The CDR3 has 14 residues. CDR3 sequence reads: CASSDRVLNEKLFF. Here the CDR3 DNA reads TGTGCCAGCAGCGACCGGGTCCTAAATGAAAAACTGTTTTTT.